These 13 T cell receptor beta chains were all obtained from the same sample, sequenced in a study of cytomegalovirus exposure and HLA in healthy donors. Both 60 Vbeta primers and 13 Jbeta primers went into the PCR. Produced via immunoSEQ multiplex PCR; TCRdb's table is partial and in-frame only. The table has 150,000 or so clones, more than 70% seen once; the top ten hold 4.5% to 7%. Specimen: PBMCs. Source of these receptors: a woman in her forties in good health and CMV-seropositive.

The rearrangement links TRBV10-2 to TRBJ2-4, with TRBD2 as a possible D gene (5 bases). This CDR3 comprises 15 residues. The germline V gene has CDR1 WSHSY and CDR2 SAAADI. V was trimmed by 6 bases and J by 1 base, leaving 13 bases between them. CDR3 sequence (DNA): TGCGCCAGCAGCAACCCCGGGATCGCCAAAAACATTCAGTACTTC. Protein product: CASSNPGIAKNIQYF.

This CDR3 reads CASSPPGLAGGHYEQYF. CDR3 DNA: TGTGCCAGCTCACCACCGGGGCTAGCGGGAGGACACTACGAGCAGTACTTC. J is TRBJ2-7 and V is TRBV18; 11 bases align to TRBD2. In germline, CDR1 is KGHSH, CDR2 LQKENI. With V trimmed by 0 bases and J by 3 bases, 7 bases remained unmatched. The CDR3 contains 17 residues.

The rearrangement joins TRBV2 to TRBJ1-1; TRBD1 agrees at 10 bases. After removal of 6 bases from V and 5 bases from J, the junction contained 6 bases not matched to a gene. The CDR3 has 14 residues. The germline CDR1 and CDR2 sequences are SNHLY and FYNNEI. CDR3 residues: CASRQGQGWTEAFF. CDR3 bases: TGTGCCAGCAGGCAGGGACAGGGGTGGACTGAAGCTTTCTTT.

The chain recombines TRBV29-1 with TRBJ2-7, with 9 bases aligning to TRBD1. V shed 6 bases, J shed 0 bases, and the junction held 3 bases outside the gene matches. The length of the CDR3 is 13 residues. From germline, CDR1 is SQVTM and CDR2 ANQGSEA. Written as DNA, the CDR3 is TGCAGCGTGGGGACAGGGACCTCCTACGAGCAGTACTTC. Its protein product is CSVGTGTSYEQYF.

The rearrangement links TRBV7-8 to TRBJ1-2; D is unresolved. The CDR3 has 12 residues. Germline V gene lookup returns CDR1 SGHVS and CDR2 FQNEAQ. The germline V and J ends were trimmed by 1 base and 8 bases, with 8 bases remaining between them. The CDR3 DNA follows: TGTGCCAGCAGCTTAGAGGCGCGGGGCTACACCTTC. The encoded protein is CASSLEARGYTF.

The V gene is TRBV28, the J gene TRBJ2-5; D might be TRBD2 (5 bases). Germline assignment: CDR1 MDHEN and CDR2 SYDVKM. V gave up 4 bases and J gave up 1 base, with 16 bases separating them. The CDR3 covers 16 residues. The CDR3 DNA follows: TGTGCCAGCAGTTCAGCCTCATCGGGGTCCCAAGAGACCCAGTACTTC. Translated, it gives CASSSASSGSQETQYF.

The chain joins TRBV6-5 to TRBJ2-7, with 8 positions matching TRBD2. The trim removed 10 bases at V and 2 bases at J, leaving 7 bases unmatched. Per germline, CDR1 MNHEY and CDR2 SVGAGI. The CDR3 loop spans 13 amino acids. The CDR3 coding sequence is TGTGCCACCGGGGGGGGAGGGCCCTACGAGCAGTACTTC. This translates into CATGGGGPYEQYF.

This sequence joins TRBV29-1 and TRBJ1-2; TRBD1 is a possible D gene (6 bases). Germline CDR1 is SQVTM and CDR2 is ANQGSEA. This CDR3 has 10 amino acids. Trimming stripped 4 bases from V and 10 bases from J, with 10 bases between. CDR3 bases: TGCAGCGTTGGCGGGGGCGACTACACCTTC. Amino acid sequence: CSVGGGDYTF.

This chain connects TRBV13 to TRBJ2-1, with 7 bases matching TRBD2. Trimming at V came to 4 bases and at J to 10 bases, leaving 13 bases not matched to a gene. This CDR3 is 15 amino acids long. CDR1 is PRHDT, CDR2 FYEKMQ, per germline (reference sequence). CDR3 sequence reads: CASSSRLANYGEQFF. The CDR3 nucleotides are TGTGCCAGCAGCTCAAGACTAGCAAATTATGGAGAGCAGTTCTTC.

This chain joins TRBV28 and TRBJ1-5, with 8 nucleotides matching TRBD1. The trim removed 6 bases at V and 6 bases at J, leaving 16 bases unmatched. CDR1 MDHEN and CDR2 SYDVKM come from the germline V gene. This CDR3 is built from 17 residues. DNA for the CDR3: TGTGCCAGCAGGCGCGAGCGAGGCAGGGGGCTACGTCAGCCCCAGCATTTT. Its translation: CASRRERGRGLRQPQHF.

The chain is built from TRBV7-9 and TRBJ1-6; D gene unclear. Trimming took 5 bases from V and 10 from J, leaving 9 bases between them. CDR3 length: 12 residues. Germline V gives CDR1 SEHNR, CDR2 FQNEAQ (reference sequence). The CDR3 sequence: CASSIGESPLHF. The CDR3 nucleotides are TGTGCCAGCAGCATCGGGGAGTCACCCCTCCACTTT.

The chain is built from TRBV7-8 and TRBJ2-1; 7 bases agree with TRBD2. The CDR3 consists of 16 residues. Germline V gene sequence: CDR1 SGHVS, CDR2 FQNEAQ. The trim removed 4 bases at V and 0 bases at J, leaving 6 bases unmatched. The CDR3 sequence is CASSSREAFSYNEQFF. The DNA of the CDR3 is TGTGCCAGCAGCTCTCGGGAGGCATTCTCCTACAATGAGCAGTTCTTC. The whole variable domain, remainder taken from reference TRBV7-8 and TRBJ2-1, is GAGVSQSPRYKVAKRGQDVALRCDPISGHVSLFWYQQALGQGPEFLTYFQNEAQLDKSGLPSDRFFAERPEGSVSTLKIQRTQQEDSAVYLCASSSREAFSYNEQFFGPGTRLTVL.

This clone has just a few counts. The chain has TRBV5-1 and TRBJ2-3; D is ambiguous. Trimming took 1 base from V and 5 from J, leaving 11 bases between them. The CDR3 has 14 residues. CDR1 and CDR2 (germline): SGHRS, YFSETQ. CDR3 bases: TGCGCCAGCAGCTTGCTCAGTCCCAGAGATACGCAGTATTTT. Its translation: CASSLLSPRDTQYF. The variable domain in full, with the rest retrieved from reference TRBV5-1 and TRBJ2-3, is KAGVTQTPRYLIKTRGQQVTLSCSPISGHRSVSWYQQTPGQGLQFLFEYFSETQRNKGNFPGRFSGRQFSNSRSEMNVSTLELGDSALYLCASSLLSPRDTQYFGPGTRLTVL.